This TCR beta chain emerged from a study of T cell repertoires in aging, cancer and after chemotherapy. J lost 5 bases, V lost 4 bases, and 5 bases had no gene match. The CDR3 runs to 15 residues. Amplification of TCR beta used genomic DNA extracted from peripheral blood. Rearranged V-D-J TRB sequences were amplified with a mixed TRB-A/B primer pool. TCRdb reanalysed the multiplex PCR reads using MiXCR and keeps one entry per CDR3 protein. The data show approximately 4,000 distinct CDR3 sequences, 39% seen once. The V and J genes are TRBV12-3 or TRBV12-4 and TRBJ2-3; 11 bases fit TRBD2. The sequence derives from a human donor with a blood cancer. Sequenced sample: blood. CDR3 protein: CASSSGTSGGDTQYF. The CDR3 nucleotides are TGTGCCAGCAGTTCAGGGACTAGCGGAGGAGATACGCAGTATTTT.